One sample yielded the 3 T cell receptor beta chains listed below, sequenced in a study of blood T cell repertoires in COVID-19. Sequencing used immunoSEQ multiplex PCR; TCRdb keeps in-frame clones, though not all of them. Here the sample spans a few hundred thousand clones, about 80% being singletons. Source material: peripheral blood. These receptors were taken from a woman of 80 years or more with acute or convalescent COVID-19.

In DNA form, the CDR3 reads TGCGCCAGCACCCCGGCAGGGGTAACCTCCTACAATGAGCAGTTCTTC. Amino acid sequence: CASTPAGVTSYNEQFF. The chain links TRBV5-1 to TRBJ2-1, with D tentatively TRBD1 (6 bases). V lost 6 bases, J lost 0 bases, and 16 bases lay in between. Germline-derived CDR1 and CDR2 are SGHRS and YFSETQ. This CDR3 is built from 16 residues.

V is TRBV4-1 and J is TRBJ2-5, with 10 bases that match TRBD2. In germline, CDR1 is MGHRA, CDR2 YSYEKL. There are 17 residues in the CDR3. The V segment lost 0 bases and the J segment 5 bases; nucleotides outside the gene matches: 9. This chain's CDR3 is CASSQDFRSGGGETQYF. In DNA form, the CDR3 reads TGCGCCAGCAGCCAAGATTTTCGGAGCGGGGGGGGTGAGACCCAGTACTTC.

The genes are TRBV19 and TRBJ2-5; TRBD1 might be the D (5 bases). The CDR3 consists of 16 residues. Trimming removed 2 bases from V and 2 bases from J, with 15 bases in between. Germline V gene lookup returns CDR1 LNHDA and CDR2 SQIVND (reference sequence). Here the CDR3 DNA reads TGTGCCAGTAGTATATCTTGGGGCAGCTCACAAGAGACCCAGTACTTC. Its protein product is CASSISWGSSQETQYF.